This TCR beta chain stems from a study of tissue T cells after allogeneic stem cell transplantation. Study details: Pathologist review favored tissue samples showing histologically apparent lymphocytes. The study, taken as a whole, reports: Anatomically similar tissues had similar TCR repertoires within each patient.

Retrospectively chosen non-transplant comparators had other cancers and at least five gastrointestinal samples, without known gastrointestinal disease. About this clone: The antigen is not known.

The CDR3 length is 14 residues. CDR1 and CDR2 from the germline V gene are SGHAT and FQNNGV. V was pared by 0 bases and J by 5 bases, with 11 bases between. Measured with immunoSEQ multiplex PCR; TCRdb has only the in-frame clones, and not every one. The sample consists of 20,000 to 25,000 clones, around 79% of them appearing once. This sequence joins TRBV11-2 and TRBJ2-7, with D unresolved. The source material was tissue from the ileum, sampled at autopsy. The sequence came from a female donor older than 55 with lung cancer. The CDR3 nucleotides are TGTGCCAGCAGCTTAGATTGGGTTTCCAACGAGCAGTACTTC. Protein sequence: CASSLDWVSNEQYF.